This TCR beta chain is from a study of blood T cell repertoires in COVID-19. Overall study context: Samples taken during acute and convalescent COVID-19 were collected in the United States, Italy and Spain. In each case, the material was cDNA or gDNA derived from T cells, B-cell-depleted T cells, or PBMCs.

Trimming shortened V by 3 bases and J by 1 base, and 6 bases separated the two germline ends. The length of the CDR3 is 13 residues. Germline loops: CDR1 SGHVS, CDR2 FQNEAQ. In the original processing: Amplified reference gene primers provided the basis for estimating nucleated cell counts. Using immunoSEQ multiplex PCR, the repertoire was profiled, and TCRdb retains in-frame clones only, with some absent. V and J calls and clone size are as listed in that table; D and trimming were resolved from the DNA. This sample has about 100,000 clones; 80% occur once, and the top ten carry approximately 4.5%. The clonotype was recovered from a man between 70 and 80 years old with acute or convalescent COVID-19. V is TRBV7-8 and J is TRBJ1-1; D is unclear. The sequenced material came from peripheral blood. The CDR3 sequence: CASSLERNTEAFF. CDR3 nucleotide sequence: TGTGCCAGCAGCTTGGAGAGGAACACTGAAGCTTTCTTT.